This T cell receptor (beta chain) was sequenced in a study of T cell repertoires in cytomegalovirus infection (dated by TCRdb to between 2018 and 2021). Broadly, across the study: Donor HLA type was relevant to the analysis, because carriage of CMV infection together with the matching HLA type was indicated by public TCR beta signatures. Summary of the overall study and its limitations: In both this cohort and an independent roughly 400-donor cohort, the cumulative frequency of public TCR beta family members distinguished carriers of CMV infection plus the relevant HLA type. The ex vivo response was dominated by HLA-C-restricted CMV-specific TCR beta clonotypes, which also provided the single most frequent clonotype in two of eight donors.

Sequenced using an Illumina HiSeq 1500. TCRdb passed the public sequencing reads through fastp at Q25 and MiXCR, retaining productive beta sequences. Records with the same CDR3 protein are collapsed into one entry carrying the most frequent genes and DNA. In all, the sample holds hundreds of thousands of distinct CDR3 sequences, and 9.5% of those were seen once. The ten biggest clones cover about 4.5% of the sample. Turning to this clonotype: Its antigen is still unknown. This may be a read error: a much more frequent sequence differs by one nucleotide.

The V and J ends are trimmed by 5 bases and 5 bases, leaving 16 bases between them. There are 15 amino acids in the CDR3, from cysteine to phenylalanine inclusive. Here the CDR3 DNA is all that survives: 45 bases in frame from base 1. CDR1 and CDR2, looked up from the germline V gene, are SGHVS and FNYEAQ. The chain uses TRBV7-6 and TRBJ2-1; the D call is tentative, TRBD1 or TRBD2, as each matches 6 bases. Sequenced input: PBMCs. This sequence originates from a human donor in good health (CMV status not recorded). Some clones in this sample may be carry-over from other donors' samples. The DNA sequence is given as TGTGCCAGCAGCCTCGGGGGCTCGATTAACAATGAGCAGTTCTTC. It is translated as CASSLGGSINNEQFF.